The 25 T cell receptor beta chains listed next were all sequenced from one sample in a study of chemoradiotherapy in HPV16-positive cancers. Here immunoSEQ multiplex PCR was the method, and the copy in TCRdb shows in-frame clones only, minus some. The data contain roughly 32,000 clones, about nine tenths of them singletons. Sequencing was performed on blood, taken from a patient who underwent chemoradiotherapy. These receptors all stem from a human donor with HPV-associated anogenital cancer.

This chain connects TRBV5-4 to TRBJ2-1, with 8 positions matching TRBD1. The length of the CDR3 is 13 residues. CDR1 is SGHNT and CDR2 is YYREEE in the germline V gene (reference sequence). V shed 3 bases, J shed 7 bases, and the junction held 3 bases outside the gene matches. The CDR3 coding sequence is TGTGCCAGCAGCTCCCGGGACAGGAATGAGCAGTTCTTC. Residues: CASSSRDRNEQFF.

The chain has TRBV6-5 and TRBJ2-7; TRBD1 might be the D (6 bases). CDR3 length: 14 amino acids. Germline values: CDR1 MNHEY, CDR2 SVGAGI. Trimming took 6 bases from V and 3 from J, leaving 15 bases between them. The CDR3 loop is CASRKRQAFYEQYF. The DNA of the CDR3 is TGTGCCAGCAGGAAGAGACAGGCCTTCTACGAGCAGTACTTC.

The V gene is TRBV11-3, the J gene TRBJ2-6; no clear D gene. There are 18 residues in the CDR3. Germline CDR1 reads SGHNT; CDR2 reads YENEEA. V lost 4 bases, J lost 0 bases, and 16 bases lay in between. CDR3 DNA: TGTGCCAGCAGCTACTCTATCCCTCACAGCTCTGGGGCCAACGTCCTGACTTTC. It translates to CASSYSIPHSSGANVLTF.

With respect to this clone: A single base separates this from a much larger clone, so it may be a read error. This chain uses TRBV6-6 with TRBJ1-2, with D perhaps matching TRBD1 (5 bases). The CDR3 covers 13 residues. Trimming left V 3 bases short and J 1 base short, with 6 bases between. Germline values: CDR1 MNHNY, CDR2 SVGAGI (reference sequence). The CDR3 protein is CASSYDSNYGYTF. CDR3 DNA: TGTGCCAGCAGTTATGACAGTAACTATGGCTACACCTTC.

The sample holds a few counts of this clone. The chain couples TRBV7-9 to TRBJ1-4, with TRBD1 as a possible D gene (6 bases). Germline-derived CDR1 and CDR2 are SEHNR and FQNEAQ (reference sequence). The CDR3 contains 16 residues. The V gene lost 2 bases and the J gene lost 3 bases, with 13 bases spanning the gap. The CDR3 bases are TGTGCCAGCAGCTTAAATGTGGGACACCCTAATGAAAAACTGTTTTTT. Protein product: CASSLNVGHPNEKLFF.

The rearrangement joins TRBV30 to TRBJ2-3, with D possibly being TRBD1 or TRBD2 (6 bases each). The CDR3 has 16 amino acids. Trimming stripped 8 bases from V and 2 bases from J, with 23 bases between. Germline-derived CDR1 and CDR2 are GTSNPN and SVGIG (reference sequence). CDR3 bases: TGTGCCATCCTCGGGGGCCTGAACCTCCCCACAGATACGCAGTATTTT. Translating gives CAILGGLNLPTDTQYF. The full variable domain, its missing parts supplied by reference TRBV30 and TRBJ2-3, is SQTIHQWPATLVQPVGSPLSLECTVEGTSNPNLYWYRQAAGRGLQLLFYSVGIGQISSEVPQNLSASRPQDRQFILSSKKLLLSDSGFYLCAILGGLNLPTDTQYFGPGTRLTVL.

This chain's CDR3 is CASSLDSAARSNEQFF. Written as DNA, the CDR3 is TGTGCCAGCAGCTTAGATTCCGCGGCGCGGTCCAATGAGCAGTTCTTC. This chain joins TRBV11-3 and TRBJ2-1; D is uncertain. CDR3 length: 16 residues. The germline CDR1 and CDR2 sequences are SGHNT and YENEEA. Deletions cut 0 bases from V and 6 bases from J, with 15 bases between.

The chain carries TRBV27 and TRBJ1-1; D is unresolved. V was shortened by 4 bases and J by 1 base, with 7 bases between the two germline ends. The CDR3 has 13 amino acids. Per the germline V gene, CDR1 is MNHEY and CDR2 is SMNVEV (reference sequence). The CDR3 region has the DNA TGTGCCAGCAGTTCCCCGCCGAACACTGAAGCTTTCTTT. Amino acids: CASSSPPNTEAFF.

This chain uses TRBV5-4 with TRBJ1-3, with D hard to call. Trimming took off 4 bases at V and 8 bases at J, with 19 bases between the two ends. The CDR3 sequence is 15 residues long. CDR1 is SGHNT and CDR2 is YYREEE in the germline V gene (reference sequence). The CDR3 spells CASSLSNQPRDTIYF. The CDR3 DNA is TGTGCCAGCAGCCTAAGTAACCAGCCCCGGGACACCATATATTTT.

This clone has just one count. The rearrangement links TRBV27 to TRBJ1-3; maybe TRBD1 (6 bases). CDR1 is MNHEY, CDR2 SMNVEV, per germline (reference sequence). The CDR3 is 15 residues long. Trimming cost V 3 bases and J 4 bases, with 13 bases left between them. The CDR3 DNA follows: TGTGCCAGCAGTTTCCCAGCGGACAGAGGAAACACCATATATTTT. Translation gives CASSFPADRGNTIYF.

DNA of the CDR3: TGTGCCTGGCTTGAAGTCATGGGAACTAATGAAAAACTGTTTTTT. Its protein is CAWLEVMGTNEKLFF. V and J are TRBV30 and TRBJ1-4; D call uncertain. This CDR3 region has 15 residues. With 5 bases removed from V and 1 base from J, the gap between germline ends came to 14 bases. The germline CDR1 and CDR2 sequences are GTSNPN and SVGIG (reference sequence).

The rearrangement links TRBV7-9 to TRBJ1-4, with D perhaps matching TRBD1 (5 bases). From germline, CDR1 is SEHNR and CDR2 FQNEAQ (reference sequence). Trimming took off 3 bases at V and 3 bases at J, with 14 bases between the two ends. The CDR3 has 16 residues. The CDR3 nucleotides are TGTGCCAGCAGCTTCACCGCAGGGACGGCTAATGAAAAACTGTTTTTT. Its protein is CASSFTAGTANEKLFF. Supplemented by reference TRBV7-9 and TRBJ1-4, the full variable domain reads DTGVSQNPRHKITKRGQNVTFRCDPISEHNRLYWYRQTLGQGPEFLTYFQNEAQLEKSRLLSDRFSAERPKGSFSTLEIQRTEQGDSAMYLCASSFTAGTANEKLFFGSGTQLSVL.

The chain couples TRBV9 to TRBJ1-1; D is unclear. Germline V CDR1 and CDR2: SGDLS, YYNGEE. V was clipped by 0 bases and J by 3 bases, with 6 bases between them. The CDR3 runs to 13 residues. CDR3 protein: CASSVGPDTEAFF. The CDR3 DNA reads TGTGCCAGCAGCGTAGGACCGGACACTGAAGCTTTCTTT.

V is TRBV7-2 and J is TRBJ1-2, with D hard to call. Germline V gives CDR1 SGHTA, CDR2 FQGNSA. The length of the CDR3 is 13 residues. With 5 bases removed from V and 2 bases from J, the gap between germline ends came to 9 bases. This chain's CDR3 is CASSPDKNYGYTF. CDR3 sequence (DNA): TGTGCCAGCAGCCCAGACAAGAACTATGGCTACACCTTC.

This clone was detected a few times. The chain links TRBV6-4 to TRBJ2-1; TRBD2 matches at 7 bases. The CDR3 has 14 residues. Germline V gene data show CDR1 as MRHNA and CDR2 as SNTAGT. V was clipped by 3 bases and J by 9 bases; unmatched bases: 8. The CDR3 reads CASSESAGMTEQFF. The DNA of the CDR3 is TGTGCCAGCAGTGAATCAGCGGGAATGACTGAGCAGTTCTTC.

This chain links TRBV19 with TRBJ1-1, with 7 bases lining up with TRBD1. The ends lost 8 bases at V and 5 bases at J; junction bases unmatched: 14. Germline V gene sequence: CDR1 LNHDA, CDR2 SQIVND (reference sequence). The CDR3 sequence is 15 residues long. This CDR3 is CASFKLDRSRTEAFF. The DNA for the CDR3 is TGTGCCAGTTTTAAGTTGGACAGGAGTAGGACTGAAGCTTTCTTT.

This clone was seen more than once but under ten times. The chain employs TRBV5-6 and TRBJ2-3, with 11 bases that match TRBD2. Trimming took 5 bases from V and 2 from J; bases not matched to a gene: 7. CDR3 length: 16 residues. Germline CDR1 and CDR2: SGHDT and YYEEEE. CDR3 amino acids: CASSRLAGLVTDTQYF. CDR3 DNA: TGTGCCAGCAGTCGACTAGCGGGGCTCGTCACAGATACGCAGTATTTT.

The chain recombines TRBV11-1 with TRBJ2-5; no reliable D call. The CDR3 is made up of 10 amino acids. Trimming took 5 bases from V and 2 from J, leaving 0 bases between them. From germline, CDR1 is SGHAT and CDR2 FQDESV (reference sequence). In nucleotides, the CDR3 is TGTGCCAGCAGCCAAGAGACCCAGTACTTC. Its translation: CASSQETQYF.

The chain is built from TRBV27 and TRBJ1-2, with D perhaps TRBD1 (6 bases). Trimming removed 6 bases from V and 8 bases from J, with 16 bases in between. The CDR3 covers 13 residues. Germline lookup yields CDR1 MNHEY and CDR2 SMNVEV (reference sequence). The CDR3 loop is CASSLNREGGYTF. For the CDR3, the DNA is TGTGCCAGCAGCCTAAACAGGGAGGGCGGCTACACCTTC.

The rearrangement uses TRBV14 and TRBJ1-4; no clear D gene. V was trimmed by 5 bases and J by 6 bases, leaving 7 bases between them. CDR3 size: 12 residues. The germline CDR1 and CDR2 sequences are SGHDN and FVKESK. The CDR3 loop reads CASSATYEKLFF. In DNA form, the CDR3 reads TGTGCCAGCAGCGCCACATATGAAAAACTGTTTTTT.

CDR3 bases: TGTGCCAGTAGGACTAGCGGGAGTTTCACAGATACGCAGTATTTT. Its protein is CASRTSGSFTDTQYF. The chain uses TRBV25-1 and TRBJ2-3; 13 bases map to TRBD2. The CDR3 is 15 residues long. Germline loops: CDR1 MGHDK, CDR2 SYGVNS. The V and J ends lost 9 bases and 2 bases, in that order; junction bases with no gene match: 5.

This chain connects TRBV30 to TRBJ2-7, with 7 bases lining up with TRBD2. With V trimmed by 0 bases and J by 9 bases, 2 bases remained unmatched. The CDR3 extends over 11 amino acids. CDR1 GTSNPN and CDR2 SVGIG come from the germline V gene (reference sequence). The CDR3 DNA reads TGTGCCTGGAGTGTAGGGAGGGGGCAGTACTTC. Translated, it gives CAWSVGRGQYF. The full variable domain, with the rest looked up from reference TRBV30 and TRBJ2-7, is SQTIHQWPATLVQPVGSPLSLECTVEGTSNPNLYWYRQAAGRGLQLLFYSVGIGQISSEVPQNLSASRPQDRQFILSSKKLLLSDSGFYLCAWSVGRGQYFGPGTRLTVT.

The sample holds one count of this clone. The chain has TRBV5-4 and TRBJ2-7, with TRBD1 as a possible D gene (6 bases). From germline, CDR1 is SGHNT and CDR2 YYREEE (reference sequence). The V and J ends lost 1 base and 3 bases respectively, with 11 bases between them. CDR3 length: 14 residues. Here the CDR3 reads CASSLKDSLYEQYF. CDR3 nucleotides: TGTGCCAGCAGCTTGAAGGACAGTCTCTACGAGCAGTACTTC.

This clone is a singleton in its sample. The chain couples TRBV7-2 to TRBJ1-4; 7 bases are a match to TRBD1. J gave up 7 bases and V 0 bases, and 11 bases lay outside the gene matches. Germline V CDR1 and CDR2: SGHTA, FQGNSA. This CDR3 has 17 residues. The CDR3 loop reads CASSLAGGQGEGEKLFF. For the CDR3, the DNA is TGTGCCAGCAGCTTAGCCGGGGGGCAGGGGGAAGGTGAAAAACTGTTTTTT.

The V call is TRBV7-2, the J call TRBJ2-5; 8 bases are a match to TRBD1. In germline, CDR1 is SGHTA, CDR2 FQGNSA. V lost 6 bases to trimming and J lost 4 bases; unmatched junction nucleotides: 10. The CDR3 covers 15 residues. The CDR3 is CASREQGGEGETQYF. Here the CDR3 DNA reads TGTGCCAGCAGGGAACAGGGGGGTGAAGGAGAGACCCAGTACTTC.